This T cell receptor beta chain appears in the sequencing data of a study of cytomegalovirus exposure and HLA in healthy donors. Turning to the study itself: An earlier analysis found some 120 million unique TCR beta sequences from about 190 million T cells. Study observations and caveats: Association of 15,000 to 20,000 TCR beta sequences with HLA alleles was found at 0.05 false discovery rate in a later analysis.

This PCR relied on a set of 60 Vbeta primers and 13 Jbeta primers. Here immunoSEQ multiplex PCR was the method, and the copy in TCRdb shows in-frame clones only, minus some. The table shows around 190,000 clones, with roughly 84% occurring only once. Germline values: CDR1 MNHEY, CDR2 SVGAGI. J lost 7 bases, V lost 6 bases, and 8 bases had no gene match. There are 14 residues in the CDR3. To note about this clone: The antigen remains unidentified.

This sequence joins TRBV6-5 and TRBJ2-7, with TRBD2 identical over 11 bases. The receptor comes from a girl between 2 and 10 years old in good health and CMV-seropositive. The sequenced sample was PBMCs. CDR3 region: CASSSSGRAGEQYF. DNA of the CDR3: TGTGCCAGCAGCAGTAGCGGGAGGGCCGGAGAGCAGTACTTC.